The sequence of this T cell receptor beta chain was determined in a study of T cells in Graves' hyperthyroidism and ophthalmopathy. TCR beta CDR3 regions were amplified from RNA. The HTBI primer set served for first-round RT-PCR of the TCR CDR3. TCRdb re-analysed the multiplex PCR reads in MiXCR, keeping a single row per CDR3 protein. The sample includes hundreds of thousands of distinct CDR3 sequences, about 13% of them seen just once. Absence of ophthalmopathy progression within 18 months defined stable Graves' hyperthyroidism. Using more than 8 ml of fresh peripheral blood, PBMCs were prepared. To note about this clonotype: Its antigen is still unknown.

The study's findings and limits: Most clonotypes expanded in the thyroid (above 0.001) were also present in blood. Ophthalmopathy was identified by the model a median approximately 6.4 months ahead of onset.

V was clipped by 11 bases and J by 0 bases, with 18 bases between them. Germline CDR1 is LGHNA and CDR2 is YSLEER. CDR3 length equals 15 residues. The chain couples TRBV4-3 to TRBJ2-3, with D possibly being TRBD2 (6 bases). This TCR derives from a woman aged 18-30 years with Graves' hyperthyroidism. Material for sequencing was blood. This CDR3 is CAAGRDRYSTDTQYF. DNA of the CDR3: TGCGCCGCAGGGCGGGACCGATATAGCACAGATACGCAGTATTTT.